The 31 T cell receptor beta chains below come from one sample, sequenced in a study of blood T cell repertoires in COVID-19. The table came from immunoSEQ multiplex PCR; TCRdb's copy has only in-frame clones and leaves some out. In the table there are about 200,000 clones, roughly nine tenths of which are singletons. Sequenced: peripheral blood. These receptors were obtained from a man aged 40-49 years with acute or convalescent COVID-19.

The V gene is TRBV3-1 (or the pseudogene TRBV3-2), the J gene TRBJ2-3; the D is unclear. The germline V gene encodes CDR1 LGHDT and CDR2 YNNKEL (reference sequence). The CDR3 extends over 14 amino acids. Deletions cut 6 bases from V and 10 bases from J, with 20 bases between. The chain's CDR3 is CASRPASKSSAQYF. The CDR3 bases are TGTGCCAGCAGACCCGCCTCGAAGTCTAGTGCGCAGTATTTT.

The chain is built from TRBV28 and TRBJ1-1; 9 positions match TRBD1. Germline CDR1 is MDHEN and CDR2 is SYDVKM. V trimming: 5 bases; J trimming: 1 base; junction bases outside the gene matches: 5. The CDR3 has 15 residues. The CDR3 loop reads CASSPVQGANTEAFF. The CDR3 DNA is TGTGCCAGCAGTCCGGTACAGGGGGCGAACACTGAAGCTTTCTTT. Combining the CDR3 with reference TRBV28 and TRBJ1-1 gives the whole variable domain DVKVTQSSRYLVKRTGEKVFLECVQDMDHENMFWYRQDPGLGLRLIYFSYDVKMKEKGDIPEGYSVSREKKERFSLILESASTNQTSMYLCASSPVQGANTEAFFGQGTRLTVV.

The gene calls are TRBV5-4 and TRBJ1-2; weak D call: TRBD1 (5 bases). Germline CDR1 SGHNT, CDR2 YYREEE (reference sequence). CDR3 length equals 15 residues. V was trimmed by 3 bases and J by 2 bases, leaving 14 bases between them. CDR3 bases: TGTGCCAGCAGCTCCCCCTCTCGGGGGAACTATGGCTACACCTTC. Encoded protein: CASSSPSRGNYGYTF.

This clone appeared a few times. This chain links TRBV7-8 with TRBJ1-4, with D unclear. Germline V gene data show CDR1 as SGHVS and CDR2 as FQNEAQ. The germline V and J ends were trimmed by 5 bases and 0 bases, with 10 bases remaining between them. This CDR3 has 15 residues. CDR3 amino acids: CASSAQVATNEKLFF. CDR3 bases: TGTGCCAGCAGCGCCCAAGTAGCAACTAATGAAAAACTGTTTTTT. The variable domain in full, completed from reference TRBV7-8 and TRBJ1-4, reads GAGVSQSPRYKVAKRGQDVALRCDPISGHVSLFWYQQALGQGPEFLTYFQNEAQLDKSGLPSDRFFAERPEGSVSTLKIQRTQQEDSAVYLCASSAQVATNEKLFFGSGTQLSVL.

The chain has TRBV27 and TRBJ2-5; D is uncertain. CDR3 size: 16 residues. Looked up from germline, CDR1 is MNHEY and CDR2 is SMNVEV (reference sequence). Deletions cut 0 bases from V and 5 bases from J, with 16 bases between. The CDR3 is CASSLSWAPVEETQYF. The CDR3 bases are TGTGCCAGCAGTTTATCTTGGGCTCCCGTAGAGGAGACCCAGTACTTC.

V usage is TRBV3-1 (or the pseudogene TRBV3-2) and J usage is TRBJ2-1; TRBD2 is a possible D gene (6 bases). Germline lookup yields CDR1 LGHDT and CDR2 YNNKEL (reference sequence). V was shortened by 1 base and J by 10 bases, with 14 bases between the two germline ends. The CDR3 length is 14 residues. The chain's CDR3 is CASSQGGSEGEQFF. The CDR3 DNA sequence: TGTGCCAGCAGCCAAGGCGGGTCGGAGGGGGAGCAGTTCTTC.

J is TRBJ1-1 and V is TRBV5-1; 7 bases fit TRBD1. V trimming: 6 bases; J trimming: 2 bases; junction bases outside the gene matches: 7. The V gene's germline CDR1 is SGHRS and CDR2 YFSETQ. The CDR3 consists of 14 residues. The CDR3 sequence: CASNRGQLNTEAFF. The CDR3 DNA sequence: TGCGCCAGCAACAGGGGACAGCTTAACACTGAAGCTTTCTTT.

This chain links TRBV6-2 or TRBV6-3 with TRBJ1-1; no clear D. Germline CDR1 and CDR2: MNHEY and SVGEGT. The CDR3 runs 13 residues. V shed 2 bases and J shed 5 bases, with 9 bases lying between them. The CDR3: CASSYGQVTEAFF. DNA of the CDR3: TGTGCCAGCAGTTACGGGCAGGTAACTGAAGCTTTCTTT.

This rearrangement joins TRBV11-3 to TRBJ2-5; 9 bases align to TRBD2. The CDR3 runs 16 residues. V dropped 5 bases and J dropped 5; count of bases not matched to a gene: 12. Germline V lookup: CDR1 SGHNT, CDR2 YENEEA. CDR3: CASSRGASGMVETQYF. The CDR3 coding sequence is TGTGCCAGCAGCCGAGGGGCTAGCGGGATGGTGGAGACCCAGTACTTC.

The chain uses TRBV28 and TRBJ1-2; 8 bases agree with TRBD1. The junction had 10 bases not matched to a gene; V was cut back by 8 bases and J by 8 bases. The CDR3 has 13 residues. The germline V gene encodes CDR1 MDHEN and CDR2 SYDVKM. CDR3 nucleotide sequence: TGTGCCAGCCTTCGGGCAGGGGGCGAAGGCTACACCTTC. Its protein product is CASLRAGGEGYTF.

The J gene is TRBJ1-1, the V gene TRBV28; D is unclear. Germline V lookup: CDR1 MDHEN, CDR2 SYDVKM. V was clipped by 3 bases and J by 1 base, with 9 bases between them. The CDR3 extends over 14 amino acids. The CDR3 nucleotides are TGTGCCAGCAGTTTGTCAGGTGAGAACACTGAAGCTTTCTTT. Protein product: CASSLSGENTEAFF.

The CDR3 sequence: CASSLEGTDNEQFF. CDR3 nucleotide sequence: TGTGCCAGCAGCTTAGAAGGGACAGACAATGAGCAGTTCTTC. V is TRBV7-3 and J is TRBJ2-1; 7 bases are a match to TRBD1. This CDR3 is 14 amino acids long. The V gene's germline CDR1 is SGHTA and CDR2 FQGTGA. The V gene end was trimmed by 2 bases and the J gene end by 5 bases; junction bases not matched to a gene: 3. The whole variable domain, remainder taken from reference TRBV7-3 and TRBJ2-1, is GAGVSQTPSNKVTEKGKYVELRCDPISGHTALYWYRQSLGQGPEFLIYFQGTGAADDSGLPNDRFFAVRPEGSVSTLKIQRTERGDSAVYLCASSLEGTDNEQFFGPGTRLTVL.

In DNA, the CDR3 is TGTGCCAGCAGCTACGGGACATTTGATCAGCCCCAGCATTTT. It codes for CASSYGTFDQPQHF. V is TRBV7-2 and J is TRBJ1-5, with D maybe TRBD1 (6 bases). CDR3 size: 14 residues. V was trimmed by 4 bases and J by 5 bases, leaving 12 bases between them. Germline lookup yields CDR1 SGHTA and CDR2 FQGNSA.

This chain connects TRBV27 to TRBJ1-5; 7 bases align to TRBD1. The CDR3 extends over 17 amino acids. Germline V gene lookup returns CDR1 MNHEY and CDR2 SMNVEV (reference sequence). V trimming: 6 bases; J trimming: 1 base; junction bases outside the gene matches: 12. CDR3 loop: CASSHLRQGGSNQPQHF. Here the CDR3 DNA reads TGTGCCAGCAGCCATCTAAGACAGGGAGGCAGCAATCAGCCCCAGCATTTT.

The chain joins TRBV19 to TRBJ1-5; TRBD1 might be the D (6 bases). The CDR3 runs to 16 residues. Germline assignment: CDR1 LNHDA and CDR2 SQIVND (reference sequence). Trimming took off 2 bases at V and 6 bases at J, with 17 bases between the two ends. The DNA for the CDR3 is TGTGCCAGTAGTATACTCTCCAGGGGCCGCCTTCAGCCCCAGCATTTT. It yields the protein CASSILSRGRLQPQHF.

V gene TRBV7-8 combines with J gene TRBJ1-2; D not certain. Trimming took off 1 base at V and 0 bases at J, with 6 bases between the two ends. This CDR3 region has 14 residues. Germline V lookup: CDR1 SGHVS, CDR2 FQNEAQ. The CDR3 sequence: CASSLVDSNYGYTF. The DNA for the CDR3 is TGTGCCAGCAGCTTAGTCGACTCTAACTATGGCTACACCTTC. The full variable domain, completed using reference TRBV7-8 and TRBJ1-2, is GAGVSQSPRYKVAKRGQDVALRCDPISGHVSLFWYQQALGQGPEFLTYFQNEAQLDKSGLPSDRFFAERPEGSVSTLKIQRTQQEDSAVYLCASSLVDSNYGYTFGSGTRLTVV.

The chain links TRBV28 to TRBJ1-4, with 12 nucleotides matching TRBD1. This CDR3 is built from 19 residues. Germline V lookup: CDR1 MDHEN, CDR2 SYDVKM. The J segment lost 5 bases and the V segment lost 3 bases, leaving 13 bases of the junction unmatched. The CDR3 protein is CASSFPSGQGAFTNEKLFF. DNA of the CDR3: TGTGCCAGCAGTTTTCCCTCGGGACAGGGGGCCTTTACGAATGAAAAACTGTTTTTT.

CDR3 nucleotide sequence: TGCAGCGTAGCACACCTCACAGGGGACCCAACTCGCTACGAGCAGTACTTC. Translated: CSVAHLTGDPTRYEQYF. The V gene is TRBV29-1, the J gene TRBJ2-7; TRBD1 aligns across 7 bases. This CDR3 contains 17 residues. CDR1 and CDR2 from the germline V gene are SQVTM and ANQGSEA. V trimming: 6 bases; J trimming: 3 bases; junction bases outside the gene matches: 20.

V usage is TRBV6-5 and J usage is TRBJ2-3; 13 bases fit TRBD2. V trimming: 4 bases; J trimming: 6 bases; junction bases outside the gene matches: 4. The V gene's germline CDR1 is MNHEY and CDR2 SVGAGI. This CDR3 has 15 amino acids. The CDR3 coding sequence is TGTGCCAGCAGTTCCTGGACTAGCGGGAGTGATACGCAGTATTTT. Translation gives CASSSWTSGSDTQYF.

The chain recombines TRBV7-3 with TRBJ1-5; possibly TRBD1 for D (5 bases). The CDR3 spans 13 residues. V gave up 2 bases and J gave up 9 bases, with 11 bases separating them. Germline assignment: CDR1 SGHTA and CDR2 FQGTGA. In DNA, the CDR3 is TGTGCCAGCAGCTTAGGGGCTCCTGGGCCCCAGCATTTT. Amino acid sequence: CASSLGAPGPQHF.

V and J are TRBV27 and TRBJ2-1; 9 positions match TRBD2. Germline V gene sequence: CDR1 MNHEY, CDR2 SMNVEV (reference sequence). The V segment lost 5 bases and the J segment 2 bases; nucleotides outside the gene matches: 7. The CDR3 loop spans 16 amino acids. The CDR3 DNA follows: TGTGCCAGCAGTCCTTCAAGCGGGGGGCCCTACAATGAGCAGTTCTTC. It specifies CASSPSSGGPYNEQFF.

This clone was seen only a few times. CDR3 in DNA: TGTGCCAGCAGCCCACAGGGACTAGCGGTCACAGATACGCAGTATTTT. Protein: CASSPQGLAVTDTQYF. The genes are TRBV7-2 and TRBJ2-3; 11 bases are shared with TRBD2. The CDR3 has 16 amino acids. Germline values: CDR1 SGHTA, CDR2 FQGNSA. After removal of 5 bases from V and 2 bases from J, the junction contained 6 bases not matched to a gene.

The CDR3 here is CASSDPSSNQPQHF. CDR3 coding DNA: TGCGCCAGCAGTGACCCTTCCAGCAATCAGCCCCAGCATTTT. V is TRBV10-2 and J is TRBJ1-5; D gene unclear. The V gene's germline CDR1 is WSHSY and CDR2 SAAADI. This CDR3 spans 14 amino acids. V was pared by 3 bases and J by 1 base, with 7 bases between.

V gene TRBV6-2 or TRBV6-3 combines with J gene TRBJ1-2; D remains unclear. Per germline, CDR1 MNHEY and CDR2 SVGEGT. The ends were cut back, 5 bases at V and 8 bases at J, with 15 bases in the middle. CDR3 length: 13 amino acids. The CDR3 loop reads CASSGEEWRGYTF. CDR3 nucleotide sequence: TGTGCCAGCAGTGGCGAGGAGTGGAGGGGCTACACCTTC.

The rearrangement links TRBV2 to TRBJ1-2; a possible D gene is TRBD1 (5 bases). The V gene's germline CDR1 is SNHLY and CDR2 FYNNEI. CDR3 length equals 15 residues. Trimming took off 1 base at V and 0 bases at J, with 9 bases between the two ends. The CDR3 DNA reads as TGTGCCAGCAGTGAAGACGACAGAGCTAACTATGGCTACACCTTC. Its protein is CASSEDDRANYGYTF.

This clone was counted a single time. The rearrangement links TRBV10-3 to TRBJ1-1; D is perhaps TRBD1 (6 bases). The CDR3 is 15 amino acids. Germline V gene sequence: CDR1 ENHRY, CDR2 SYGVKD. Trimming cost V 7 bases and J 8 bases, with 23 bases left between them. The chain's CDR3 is CAINVGGLQEKEAFF. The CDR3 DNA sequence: TGTGCCATCAACGTCGGGGGGCTACAGGAGAAGGAAGCTTTCTTT.

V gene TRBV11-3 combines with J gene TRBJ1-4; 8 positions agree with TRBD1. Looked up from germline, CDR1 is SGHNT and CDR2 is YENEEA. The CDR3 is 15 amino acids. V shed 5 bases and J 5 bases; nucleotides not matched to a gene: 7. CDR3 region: CASSLVGTGNEKLFF. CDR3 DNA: TGTGCCAGCAGCCTAGTTGGGACAGGCAATGAAAAACTGTTTTTT.

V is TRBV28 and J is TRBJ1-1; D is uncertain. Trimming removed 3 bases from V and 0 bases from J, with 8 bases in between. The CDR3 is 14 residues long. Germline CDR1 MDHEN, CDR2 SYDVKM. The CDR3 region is CASSFLQLNTEAFF. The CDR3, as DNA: TGTGCCAGCAGTTTTCTACAGTTGAACACTGAAGCTTTCTTT.

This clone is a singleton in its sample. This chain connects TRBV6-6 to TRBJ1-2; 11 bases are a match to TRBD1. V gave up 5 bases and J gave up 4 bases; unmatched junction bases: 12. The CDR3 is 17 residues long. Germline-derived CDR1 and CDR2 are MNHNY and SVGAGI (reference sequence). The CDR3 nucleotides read TGTGCCAGCAGTCCCGGGACAGGGGGGGCAGCCATCTATGGCTACACCTTC. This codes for CASSPGTGGAAIYGYTF.

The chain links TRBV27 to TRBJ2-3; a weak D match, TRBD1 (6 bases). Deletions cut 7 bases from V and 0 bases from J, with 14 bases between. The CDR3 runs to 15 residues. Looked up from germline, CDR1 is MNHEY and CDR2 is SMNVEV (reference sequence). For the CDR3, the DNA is TGTGCCAGCACCTCGACAGGACATAGCACAGATACGCAGTATTTT. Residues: CASTSTGHSTDTQYF.

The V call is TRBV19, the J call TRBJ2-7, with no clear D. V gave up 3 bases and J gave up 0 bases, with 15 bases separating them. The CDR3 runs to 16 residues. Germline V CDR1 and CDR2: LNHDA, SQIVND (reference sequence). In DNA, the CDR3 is TGTGCCAGTAGTATTTCGGGTGGCCTGAGCTCCTACGAGCAGTACTTC. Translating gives CASSISGGLSSYEQYF.